This TCR beta chain was profiled in a study of T cell responses to AZD1222 COVID-19 vaccine. Study observations and caveats: Donors were largely white British and mainly female; clonal diversity was possibly underestimated. An increase in Spike-specific TCR breadth and depth was observed after two AZD1222 doses. Spike-wide coverage was observed for vaccine-associated CD4 TCRs, with dominant responses at 160-218 and 743-854.

Assay: immunoSEQ multiplex PCR; the TCRdb copy retains only in-frame clones and omits some. The sample lists 40,000 to 55,000 clones; 65% to 90% were seen once. The CDR3 has 15 residues. After removal of 10 bases from V and 3 bases from J, the junction contained 8 bases not matched to a gene. CDR1 is SNHLY, CDR2 FYNNEI, per germline. To note about this clone: Its antigen remains unidentified.

This clonotype was obtained from an adult who received the AZD1222 COVID-19 vaccine. This material consisted of peripheral blood, taken 28 days after the second AZD1222 dose. The V and J genes are TRBV2 and TRBJ2-3, with TRBD2 matching over 12 bases. This CDR3 is CATRPGTSGTDTQYF. CDR3 nucleotide sequence: TGTGCCACCCGTCCCGGGACTAGCGGGACAGATACGCAGTATTTT. The variable domain in full, completed from reference TRBV2 and TRBJ2-3, reads EPEVTQTPSHQVTQMGQEVILRCVPISNHLYFYWYRQILGQKVEFLVSFYNNEISEKSEIFDDQFSVERPDGSNFTLKIRSTKLEDSAMYFCATRPGTSGTDTQYFGPGTRLTVL.